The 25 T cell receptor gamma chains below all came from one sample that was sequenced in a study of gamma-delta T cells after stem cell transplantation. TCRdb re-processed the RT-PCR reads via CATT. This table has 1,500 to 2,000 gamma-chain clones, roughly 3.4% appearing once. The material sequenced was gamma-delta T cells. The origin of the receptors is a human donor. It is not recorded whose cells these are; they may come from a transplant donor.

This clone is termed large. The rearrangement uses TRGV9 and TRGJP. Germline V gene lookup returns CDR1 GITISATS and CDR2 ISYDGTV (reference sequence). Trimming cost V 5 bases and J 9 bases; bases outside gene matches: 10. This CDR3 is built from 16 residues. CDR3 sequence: CALWAPPGLGKKIKVF. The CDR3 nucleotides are TGTGCCTTGTGGGCCCCTCCGGGGTTGGGCAAAAAAATCAAGGTATTT.

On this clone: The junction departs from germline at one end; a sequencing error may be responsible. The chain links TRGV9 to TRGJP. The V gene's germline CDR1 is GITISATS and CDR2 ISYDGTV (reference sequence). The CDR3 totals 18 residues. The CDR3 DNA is TGTGCCTTGTGGGAGCATCAGACAGGAGAGTCGGGCAAAAAAATCAAGGTATTT. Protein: CALWEHQTGESGKKIKVF.

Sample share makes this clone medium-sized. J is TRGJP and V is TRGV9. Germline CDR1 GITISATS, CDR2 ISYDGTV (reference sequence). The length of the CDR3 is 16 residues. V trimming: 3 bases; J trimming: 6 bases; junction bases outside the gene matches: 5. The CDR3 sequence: CALWEWIELGKKIKVF. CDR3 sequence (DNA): TGTGCCTTGTGGGAGTGGATAGAGTTGGGCAAAAAAATCAAGGTATTT.

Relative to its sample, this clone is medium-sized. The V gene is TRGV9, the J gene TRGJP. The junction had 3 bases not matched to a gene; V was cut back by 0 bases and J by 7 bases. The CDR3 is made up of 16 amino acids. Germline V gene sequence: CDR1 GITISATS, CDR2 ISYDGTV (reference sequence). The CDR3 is CALWEVWELGKKIKVF. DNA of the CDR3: TGTGCCTTGTGGGAGGTGTGGGAGTTGGGCAAAAAAATCAAGGTATTT.

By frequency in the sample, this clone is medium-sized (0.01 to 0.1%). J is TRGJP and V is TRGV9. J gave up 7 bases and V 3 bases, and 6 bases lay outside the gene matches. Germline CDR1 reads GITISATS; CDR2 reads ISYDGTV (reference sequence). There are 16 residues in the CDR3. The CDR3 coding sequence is TGTGCCTTGTGGGAGTCGGGGGAGTTGGGCAAAAAAATCAAGGTATTT. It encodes CALWESGELGKKIKVF.

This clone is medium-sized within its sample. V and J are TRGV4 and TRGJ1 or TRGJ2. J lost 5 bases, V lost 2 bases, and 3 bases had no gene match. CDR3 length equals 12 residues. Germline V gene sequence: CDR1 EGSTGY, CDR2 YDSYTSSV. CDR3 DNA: TGTGCCACCTGGGATGAGGATTATAAGAAACTCTTT. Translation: CATWDEDYKKLF.

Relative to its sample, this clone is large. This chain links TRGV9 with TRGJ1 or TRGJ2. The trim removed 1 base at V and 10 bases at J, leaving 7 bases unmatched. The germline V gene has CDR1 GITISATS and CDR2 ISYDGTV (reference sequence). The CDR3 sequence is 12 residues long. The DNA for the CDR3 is TGTGCCTTGTGGGAGGTCGTCCTAAAGAAACTCTTT. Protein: CALWEVVLKKLF.

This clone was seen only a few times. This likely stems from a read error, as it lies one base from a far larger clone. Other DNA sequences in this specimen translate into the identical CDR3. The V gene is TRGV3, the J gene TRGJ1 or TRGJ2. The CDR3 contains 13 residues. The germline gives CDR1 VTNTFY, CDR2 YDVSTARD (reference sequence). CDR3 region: CATWDRLYYKKLF. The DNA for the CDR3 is TGTGCTACCTGGGACAGGCTCTATTATAAGAAACTCTTT.

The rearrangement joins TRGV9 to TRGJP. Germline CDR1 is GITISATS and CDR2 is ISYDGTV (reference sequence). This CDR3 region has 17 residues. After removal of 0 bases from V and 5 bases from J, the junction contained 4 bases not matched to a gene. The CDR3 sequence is CALWEVNEELGKKIKVF. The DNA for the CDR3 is TGTGCCTTGTGGGAGGTGAATGAAGAGTTGGGCAAAAAAATCAAGGTATTT.

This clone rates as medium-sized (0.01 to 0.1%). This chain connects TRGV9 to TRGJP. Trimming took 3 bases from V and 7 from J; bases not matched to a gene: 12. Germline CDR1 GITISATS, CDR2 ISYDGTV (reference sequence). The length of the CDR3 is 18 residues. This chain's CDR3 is CALWESPTVELGKKIKVF. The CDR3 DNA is TGTGCCTTGTGGGAGTCACCGACCGTGGAGTTGGGCAAAAAAATCAAGGTATTT.

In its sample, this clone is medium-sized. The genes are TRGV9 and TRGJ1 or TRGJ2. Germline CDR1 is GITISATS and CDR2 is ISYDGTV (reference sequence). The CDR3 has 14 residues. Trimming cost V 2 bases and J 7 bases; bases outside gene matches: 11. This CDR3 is CALWEDLKGYKKLF. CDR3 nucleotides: TGTGCCTTGTGGGAGGACTTAAAGGGGTATAAGAAACTCTTT.

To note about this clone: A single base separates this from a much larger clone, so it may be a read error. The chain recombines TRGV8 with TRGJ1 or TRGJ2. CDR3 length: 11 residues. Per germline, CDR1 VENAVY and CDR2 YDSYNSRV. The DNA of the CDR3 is TGTGCCACCTGGGATACATATAAGAAGCTCTTT. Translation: CATWDTYKKLF.

The CDR3 here is CALWEDLLVLGKKIKVF. DNA of the CDR3: TGTGCCTTGTGGGAGGACCTTTTGGTTTTGGGCAAAAAAATCAAGGTATTT. The chain combines TRGV9 with TRGJP. The CDR3 extends over 17 amino acids. Germline-derived CDR1 and CDR2 are GITISATS and ISYDGTV (reference sequence). V shed 2 bases and J 10 bases; nucleotides not matched to a gene: 11.

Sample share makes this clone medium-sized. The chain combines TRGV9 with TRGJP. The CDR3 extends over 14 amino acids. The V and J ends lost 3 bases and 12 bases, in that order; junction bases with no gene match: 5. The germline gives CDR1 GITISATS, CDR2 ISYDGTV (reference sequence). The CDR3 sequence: CALWELSGKKIKVF. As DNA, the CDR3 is TGTGCCTTGTGGGAGCTTTCGGGCAAAAAAATCAAGGTATTT.

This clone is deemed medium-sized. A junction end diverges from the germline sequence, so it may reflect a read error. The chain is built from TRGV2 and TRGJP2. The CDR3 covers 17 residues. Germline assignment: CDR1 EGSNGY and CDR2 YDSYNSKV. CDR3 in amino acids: CATWDGPTPSSDWIRTF. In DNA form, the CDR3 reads TGTGCCACCTGGGACGGGCCCACCCCTAGTAGTGATTGGATCAGGACGTTT.

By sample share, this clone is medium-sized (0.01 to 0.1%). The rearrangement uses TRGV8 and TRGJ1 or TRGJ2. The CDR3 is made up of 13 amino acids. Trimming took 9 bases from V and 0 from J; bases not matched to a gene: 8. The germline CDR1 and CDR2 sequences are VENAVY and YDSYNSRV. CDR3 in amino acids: CATQGVNYYKKLF. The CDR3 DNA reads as TGTGCCACCCAGGGGGTGAATTATTATAAGAAACTCTTT.

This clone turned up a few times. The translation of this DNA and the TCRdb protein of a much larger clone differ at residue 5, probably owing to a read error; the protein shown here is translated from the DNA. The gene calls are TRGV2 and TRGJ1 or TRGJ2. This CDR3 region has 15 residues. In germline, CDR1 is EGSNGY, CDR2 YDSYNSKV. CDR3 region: CATWGGPKSYYKKLF. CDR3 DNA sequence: TGTGCCACCTGGGGCGGGCCTAAAAGCTATTATAAGAAACTCTTT.

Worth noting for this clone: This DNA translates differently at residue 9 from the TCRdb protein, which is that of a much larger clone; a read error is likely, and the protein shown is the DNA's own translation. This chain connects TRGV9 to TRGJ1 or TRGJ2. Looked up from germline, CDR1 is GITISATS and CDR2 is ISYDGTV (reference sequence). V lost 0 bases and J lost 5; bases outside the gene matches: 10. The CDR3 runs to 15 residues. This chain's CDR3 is CALWEVQTPHYKKLF. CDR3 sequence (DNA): TGTGCCTTGTGGGAGGTGCAAACCCCGCATTATAAGAAACTCTTT.

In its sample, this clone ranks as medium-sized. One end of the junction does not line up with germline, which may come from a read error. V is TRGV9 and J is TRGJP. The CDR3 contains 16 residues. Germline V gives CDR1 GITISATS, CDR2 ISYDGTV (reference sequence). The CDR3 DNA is TGTGCCTTGTGGGAGCCCCAAGGGTTGGGCAAAAAAATCAAGGTATTT. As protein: CALWEPQGLGKKIKVF.

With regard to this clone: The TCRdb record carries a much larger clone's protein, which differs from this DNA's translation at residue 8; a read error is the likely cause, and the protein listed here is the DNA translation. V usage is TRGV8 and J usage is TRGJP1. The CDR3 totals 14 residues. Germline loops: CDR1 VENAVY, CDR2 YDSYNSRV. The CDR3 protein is CATWDYTSGWFKIF. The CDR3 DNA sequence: TGTGCCACCTGGGATTATACCAGTGGTTGGTTCAAGATATTT.

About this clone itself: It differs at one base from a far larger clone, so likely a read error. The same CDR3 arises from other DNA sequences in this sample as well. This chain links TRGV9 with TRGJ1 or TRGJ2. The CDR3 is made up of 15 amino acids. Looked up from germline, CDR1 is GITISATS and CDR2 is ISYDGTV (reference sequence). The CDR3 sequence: CALWEVQTLHYKKLF. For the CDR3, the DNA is TGTGCCTTGTGGGAGGTGCAAACCCTGCATTATAAGAAACTCTTC.

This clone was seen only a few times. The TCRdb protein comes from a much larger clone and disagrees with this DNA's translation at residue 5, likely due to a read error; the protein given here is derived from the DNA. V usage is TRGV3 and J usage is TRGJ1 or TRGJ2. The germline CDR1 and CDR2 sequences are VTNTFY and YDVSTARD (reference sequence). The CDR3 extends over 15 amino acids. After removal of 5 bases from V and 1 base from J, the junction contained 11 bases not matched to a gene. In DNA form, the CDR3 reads TGTGCCACCTGGGGCCCCTCTGTAAATTATTATAAGAAACTCTTT. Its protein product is CATWGPSVNYYKKLF.

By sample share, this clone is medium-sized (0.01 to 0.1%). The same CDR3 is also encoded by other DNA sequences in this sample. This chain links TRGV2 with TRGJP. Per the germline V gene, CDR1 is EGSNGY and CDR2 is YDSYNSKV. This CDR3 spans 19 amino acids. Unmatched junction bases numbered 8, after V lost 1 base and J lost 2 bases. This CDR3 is CATWDGTPRQELGKKIKVF. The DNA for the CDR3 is TGTGCCACCTGGGACGGTACCCCGAGGCAAGAGTTGGGCAAAAAAATCAAGGTATTT.

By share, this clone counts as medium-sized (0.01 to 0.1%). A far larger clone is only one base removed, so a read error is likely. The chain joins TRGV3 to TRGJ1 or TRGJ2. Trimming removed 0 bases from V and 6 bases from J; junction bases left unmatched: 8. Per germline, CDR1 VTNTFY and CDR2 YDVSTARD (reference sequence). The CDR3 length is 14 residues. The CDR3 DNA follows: TGTGCCACCTGGGACAGGCTTCGGGGTTATAAGAAACTCTTT. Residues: CATWDRLRGYKKLF.

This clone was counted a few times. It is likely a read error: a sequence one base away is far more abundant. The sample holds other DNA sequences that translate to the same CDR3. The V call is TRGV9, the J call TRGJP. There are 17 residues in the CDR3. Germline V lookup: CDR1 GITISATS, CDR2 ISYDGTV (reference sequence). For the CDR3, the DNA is TGCGCCTTGTGGGAAGACAGGCAAGAGTTGGGCAAAAAAATCAAGGTATTT. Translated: CALWEDRQELGKKIKVF.